This T cell receptor beta chain was captured in a study of cytomegalovirus exposure and HLA in healthy donors. Study-level points and caveats: TRBV6-2, TRBV6-3 and other indistinguishable V segments were excluded.

To note about this clone: The antigen is not known.

The CDR3 is 13 residues long. Trimming at V came to 3 bases and at J to 7 bases, leaving 2 bases not matched to a gene. Germline V gene sequence: CDR1 SEHNR, CDR2 FQNEAQ (reference sequence). PCR primers comprised 60 Vbeta and 13 Jbeta primers. Here immunoSEQ multiplex PCR was the method, and the copy in TCRdb shows in-frame clones only, minus some. The table lists 75,000 to 100,000 clones, around 80% of them singletons. The receptor was derived from a man in his forties or fifties in good health and CMV-seropositive. What was sequenced was PBMCs. The chain employs TRBV7-9 and TRBJ1-1; TRBD1 agrees at 10 bases. DNA for the CDR3: TGTGCCAGCAGCTTTGGACAGGGGGATGAAGCTTTCTTT. It is translated as CASSFGQGDEAFF.